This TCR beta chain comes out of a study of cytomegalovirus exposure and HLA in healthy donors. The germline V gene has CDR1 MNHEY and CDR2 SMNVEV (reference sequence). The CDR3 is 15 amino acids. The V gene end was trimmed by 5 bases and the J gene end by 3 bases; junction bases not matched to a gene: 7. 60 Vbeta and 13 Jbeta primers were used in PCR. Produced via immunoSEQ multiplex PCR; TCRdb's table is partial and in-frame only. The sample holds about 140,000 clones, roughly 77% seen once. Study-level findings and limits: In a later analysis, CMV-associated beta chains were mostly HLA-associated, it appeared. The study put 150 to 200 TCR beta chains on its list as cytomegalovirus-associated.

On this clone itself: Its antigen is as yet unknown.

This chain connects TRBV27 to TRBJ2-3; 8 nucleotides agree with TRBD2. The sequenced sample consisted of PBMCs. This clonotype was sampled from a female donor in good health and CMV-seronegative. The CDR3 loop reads CASSPPGLGTDTQYF. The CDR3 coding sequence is TGTGCCAGCAGTCCTCCGGGACTAGGAACAGATACGCAGTATTTT.